These 4 T cell receptor beta chains share one sample of origin, sequenced in a study of blood T cell repertoires in COVID-19. TCRdb's table, derived via immunoSEQ multiplex PCR, lists solely in-frame clones and lacks some. Among 200,000 to 250,000 clones listed, around nine tenths were seen once. The sample comprised peripheral blood. The receptors were gathered from a man older than 75 with acute or convalescent COVID-19.

V is TRBV5-1 and J is TRBJ2-2; D is unclear. Germline loops: CDR1 SGHRS, CDR2 YFSETQ. The CDR3 covers 15 residues. Trimming removed 1 base at V and 1 base at J, with 8 bases between. This chain's CDR3 is CASSLRVLNTGELFF. CDR3 coding DNA: TGCGCCAGCAGCTTGCGGGTACTGAACACCGGGGAGCTGTTTTTT. The full variable domain, with the rest looked up from reference TRBV5-1 and TRBJ2-2, is KAGVTQTPRYLIKTRGQQVTLSCSPISGHRSVSWYQQTPGQGLQFLFEYFSETQRNKGNFPGRFSGRQFSNSRSEMNVSTLELGDSALYLCASSLRVLNTGELFFGEGSRLTVL.

The chain uses TRBV5-1 and TRBJ1-4; maybe TRBD1 (5 bases). This CDR3 spans 13 amino acids. V lost 7 bases to trimming and J lost 7 bases, with 14 bases between them. The germline V gene encodes CDR1 SGHRS and CDR2 YFSETQ. The CDR3 region is CASALRGGEKLFF. CDR3 sequence (DNA): TGCGCCAGCGCCCTCCGGGGGGGTGAAAAACTGTTTTTT.

This chain uses TRBV15 with TRBJ1-1, with unresolved D. Trimming shortened V by 1 base and J by 4 bases, and 7 bases separated the two germline ends. Germline V gene sequence: CDR1 LNHNV, CDR2 YYDKDF (reference sequence). The CDR3 is 13 residues long. The CDR3 loop reads CATSRAMFTEAFF. The CDR3 DNA is TGTGCCACCAGCAGAGCCATGTTCACTGAAGCTTTCTTT.

The chain has TRBV11-3 and TRBJ1-1, with a possible D match to TRBD1 (6 bases). The V gene's germline CDR1 is SGHNT and CDR2 YENEEA. The CDR3 extends over 14 amino acids. Trimming took 6 bases from V and 0 from J, leaving 11 bases between them. In DNA form, the CDR3 reads TGTGCCAGCAGTCCCGGACAGTTGAACACTGAAGCTTTCTTT. The encoded protein is CASSPGQLNTEAFF.